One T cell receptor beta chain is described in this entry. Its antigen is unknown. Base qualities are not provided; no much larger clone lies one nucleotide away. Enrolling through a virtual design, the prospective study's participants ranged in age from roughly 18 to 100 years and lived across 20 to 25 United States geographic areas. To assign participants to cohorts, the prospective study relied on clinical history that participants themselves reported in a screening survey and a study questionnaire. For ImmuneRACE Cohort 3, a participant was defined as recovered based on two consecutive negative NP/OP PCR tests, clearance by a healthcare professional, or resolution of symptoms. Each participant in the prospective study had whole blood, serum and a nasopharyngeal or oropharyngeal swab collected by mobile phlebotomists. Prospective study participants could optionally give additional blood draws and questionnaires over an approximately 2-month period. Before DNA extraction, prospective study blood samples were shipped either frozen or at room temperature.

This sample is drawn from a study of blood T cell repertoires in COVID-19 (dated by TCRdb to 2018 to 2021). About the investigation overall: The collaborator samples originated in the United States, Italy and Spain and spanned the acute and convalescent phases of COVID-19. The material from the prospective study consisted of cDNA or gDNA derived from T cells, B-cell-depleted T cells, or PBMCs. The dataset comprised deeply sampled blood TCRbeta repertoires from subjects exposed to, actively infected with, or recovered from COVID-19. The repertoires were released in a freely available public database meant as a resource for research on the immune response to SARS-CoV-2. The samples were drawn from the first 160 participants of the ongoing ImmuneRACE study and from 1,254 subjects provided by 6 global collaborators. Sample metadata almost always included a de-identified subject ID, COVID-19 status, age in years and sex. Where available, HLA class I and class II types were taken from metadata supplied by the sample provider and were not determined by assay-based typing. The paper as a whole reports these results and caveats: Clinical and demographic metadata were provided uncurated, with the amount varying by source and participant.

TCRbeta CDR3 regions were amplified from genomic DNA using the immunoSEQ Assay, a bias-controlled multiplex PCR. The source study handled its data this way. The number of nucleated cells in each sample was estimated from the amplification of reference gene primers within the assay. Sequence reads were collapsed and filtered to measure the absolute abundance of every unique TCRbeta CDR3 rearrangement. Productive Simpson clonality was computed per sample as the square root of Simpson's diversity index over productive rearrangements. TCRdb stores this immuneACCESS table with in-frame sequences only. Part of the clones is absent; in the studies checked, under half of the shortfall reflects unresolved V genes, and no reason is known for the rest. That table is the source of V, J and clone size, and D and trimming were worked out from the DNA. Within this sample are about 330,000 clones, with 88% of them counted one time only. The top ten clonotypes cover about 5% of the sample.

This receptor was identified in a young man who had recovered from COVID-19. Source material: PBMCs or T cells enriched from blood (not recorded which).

The DNA sequence is TGTGCCAGCACCTATGGGGGGGGGTCCTACGAGCAGTACTTC. Translated, it reads CASTYGGGSYEQYF. The sequence links TRBV28 to TRBJ2-7; a stretch of 7 junction bases matches TRBD2. The CDR3 contains 14 residues, cysteine and phenylalanine counted. This entry keeps only the CDR3 DNA: 42 bases, framed from base 1. Trimming leaves V shorter by 7 bases and J shorter by 1 base, with the junction holding 7 bases beyond the gene matches. CDR1 and CDR2 were assigned from the germline V gene as MDHEN and SYDVKM.